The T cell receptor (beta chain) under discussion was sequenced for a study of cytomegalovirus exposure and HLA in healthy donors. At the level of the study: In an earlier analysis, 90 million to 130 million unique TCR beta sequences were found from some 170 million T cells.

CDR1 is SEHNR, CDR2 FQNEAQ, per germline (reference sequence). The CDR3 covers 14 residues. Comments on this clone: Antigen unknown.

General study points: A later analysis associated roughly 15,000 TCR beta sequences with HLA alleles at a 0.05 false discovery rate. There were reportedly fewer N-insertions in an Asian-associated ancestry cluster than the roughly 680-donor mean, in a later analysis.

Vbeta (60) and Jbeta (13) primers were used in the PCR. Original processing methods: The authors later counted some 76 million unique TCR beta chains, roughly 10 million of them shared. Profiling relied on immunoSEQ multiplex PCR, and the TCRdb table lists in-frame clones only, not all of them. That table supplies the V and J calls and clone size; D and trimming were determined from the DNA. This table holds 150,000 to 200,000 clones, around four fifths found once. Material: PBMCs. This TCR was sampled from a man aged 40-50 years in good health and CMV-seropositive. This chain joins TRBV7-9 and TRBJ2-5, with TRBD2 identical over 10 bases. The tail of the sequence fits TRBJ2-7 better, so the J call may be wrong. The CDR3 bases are TGTGCCAGCACCCCGGGACTAGCGTTCTACGAGCAGTACTTC. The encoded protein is CASTPGLAFYEQYF.